The clone carrying this TCR beta chain occurred a few times. This specimen belongs to a study of blood T cell repertoires in COVID-19. About the research overall: In each case, the material was cDNA or gDNA derived from T cells, B-cell-depleted T cells, or PBMCs.

Study processing details: Reference gene primers were amplified, and this amplification served to estimate nucleated cell counts. Here immunoSEQ multiplex PCR was the method, and the copy in TCRdb shows in-frame clones only, minus some. The D gene and trimming were derived from the DNA, and the V and J assignments and clone size from that table. The sample has some 130,000 clones; 65% to 85% are singletons. This TCR derives from a man aged 70-80 years with acute or convalescent COVID-19. The sample taken for sequencing was peripheral blood.

CDR3: CASRRAGGLGNEQFF. DNA for the CDR3: TGTGCCAGTAGAAGGGCGGGGGGTTTAGGCAATGAGCAGTTCTTC. The chain employs TRBV19 and TRBJ2-1; 8 bases are shared with TRBD2. V lost 6 bases, J lost 6 bases, and 10 bases stayed unmatched. The CDR3 length is 15 residues. The germline gives CDR1 LNHDA, CDR2 SQIVND (reference sequence).